The entry that follows covers one T cell receptor beta chain sequence. These data come from a study of blood T cells in healthy people across ages. Roughly 10 milliliters of peripheral blood were drawn from each donor. They isolated at least 6 million PBMCs from each sample. It was with a sample-barcoded 5' primer and a J-beta primer mix that a second PCR of about 7 to 12 cycles was run. MiXCR was run by TCRdb on the 5' RACE reads, yielding one entry per CDR3 protein. This sample carries about 780,000 distinct CDR3 sequences, 35% to 50% of them seen once, and the ten largest clones take around a sixth. The germline V gene has CDR1 SGHRS and CDR2 YFSETQ. This CDR3 has 15 residues. The V and J ends lost 2 bases and 1 base respectively, with 13 bases between them.

The source material was blood. The source of this sequence is a man at least 80 years old in good health. The chain links TRBV5-1 to TRBJ2-7, with a possible D match to TRBD1 (6 bases). Written as DNA, the CDR3 is TGCGCCAGCAGCTTCTTAAGGGGGAGTTCCTACGAGCAGTACTTC. Protein product: CASSFLRGSSYEQYF.